Listed below are T cell receptor beta chains from one sample, sequenced in a study of T cells in localized non-small cell lung cancer. Produced via immunoSEQ multiplex PCR; TCRdb's table is partial and in-frame only. The table has 40,000 to 55,000 clones, around 81% seen once. The source was peripheral blood mononuclear cells, collected before any cancer treatment. These TCRs come from a man between 40 and 69 years old with stage III lung adenocarcinoma. The CDR3 runs from the conserved cysteine through the conserved F or W. The order of the fields is D gene, J gene, V gene, clone size, CDR3 protein, CDR3 DNA. A D gene is named only where the DNA matches it firmly. A clone size is listed for some rows: how often the clone was seen (once, few, many), or a class if it is expanded.

D gene: NA; J gene: TRBJ2-7; V gene: TRBV5-6; clone size: few; CDR3 protein: CASSFRGEQYF; CDR3 DNA: TGTGCCAGCAGCTTCCGGGGGGAGCAGTACTTC
D gene: NA; J gene: TRBJ2-7; V gene: TRBV5-1; clone size: NA; CDR3 protein: CASSSQGLDNEQYF; CDR3 DNA: TGCGCCAGCAGCTCCCAGGGCCTCGATAACGAGCAGTACTTC
D gene: NA; J gene: TRBJ2-7; V gene: TRBV14; clone size: few; CDR3 protein: CASSQRRDRFYEQYF; CDR3 DNA: TGTGCCAGCAGCCAAAGGCGGGACAGATTCTACGAGCAGTACTTC
D gene: NA; J gene: TRBJ2-2; V gene: TRBV19; clone size: NA; CDR3 protein: CASSIAGSPGELFF; CDR3 DNA: TGTGCCAGTAGTATCGCTGGGTCCCCCGGGGAGCTGTTTTTT
D gene: TRBD2; J gene: TRBJ2-3; V gene: TRBV4-2; clone size: NA; CDR3 protein: CASSQEGAGEGDTQYF; CDR3 DNA: TGTGCCAGCAGCCAAGAGGGAGCGGGGGAGGGGGATACGCAGTATTTT
D gene: TRBD1; J gene: TRBJ1-2; V gene: TRBV6-5; clone size: once; CDR3 protein: CASSLGTASNYGYTF; CDR3 DNA: TGTGCCAGCAGCTTAGGGACAGCTTCTAACTATGGCTACACCTTC
D gene: NA; J gene: TRBJ1-6; V gene: TRBV15; clone size: NA; CDR3 protein: CATSRDPGSPLHF; CDR3 DNA: TGTGCCACCAGCAGAGATCCGGGTTCACCCCTCCACTTT
D gene: NA; J gene: TRBJ2-3; V gene: TRBV19; clone size: NA; CDR3 protein: CASSFGSGTPLVSTDTQYF; CDR3 DNA: TGTGCCAGTAGTTTTGGCTCCGGGACTCCCCTGGTAAGCACAGATACGCAGTATTTT
D gene: TRBD1; J gene: TRBJ2-1; V gene: TRBV19; clone size: NA; CDR3 protein: CASSINRGPYNEQFF; CDR3 DNA: TGTGCCAGTAGTATTAACAGGGGGCCTTACAATGAGCAGTTCTTC
D gene: TRBD1; J gene: TRBJ2-7; V gene: TRBV19; clone size: NA; CDR3 protein: CASSIGTGGTYEQYF; CDR3 DNA: TGTGCCAGTAGTATAGGGACAGGGGGAACCTACGAGCAGTACTTC
D gene: NA; J gene: TRBJ2-2; V gene: TRBV6-5; clone size: NA; CDR3 protein: CASSTGAYTGELFF; CDR3 DNA: TGTGCCAGTAGCACGGGGGCCTACACCGGGGAGCTGTTTTTT
D gene: NA; J gene: TRBJ2-7; V gene: TRBV5-6; clone size: NA; CDR3 protein: CASSSVDWSSYEQYF; CDR3 DNA: TGTGCCAGCAGCTCGGTGGACTGGAGCTCCTACGAGCAGTACTTC
D gene: NA; J gene: TRBJ1-2; V gene: TRBV19; clone size: once; CDR3 protein: CASRPTQDYGYTF; CDR3 DNA: TGTGCCAGTAGGCCTACGCAAGACTATGGCTACACCTTC
D gene: TRBD1; J gene: TRBJ2-1; V gene: TRBV9; clone size: few; CDR3 protein: CASSVVGQGGSEQFF; CDR3 DNA: TGTGCCAGCAGCGTAGTGGGACAGGGGGGTTCGGAGCAGTTCTTC
D gene: NA; J gene: TRBJ2-7; V gene: TRBV2; clone size: NA; CDR3 protein: CASGRDEQYF; CDR3 DNA: TGTGCCAGCGGAAGAGACGAGCAGTACTTC
D gene: TRBD2; J gene: TRBJ2-7; V gene: TRBV7-2; clone size: NA; CDR3 protein: CASSLVAGPGEYF; CDR3 DNA: TGTGCCAGCAGCTTAGTAGCGGGGCCGGGGGAGTACTTC
D gene: TRBD1; J gene: TRBJ2-1; V gene: TRBV10-2; clone size: NA; CDR3 protein: CASLRTGVDEQFF; CDR3 DNA: TGCGCCAGCTTGAGGACAGGGGTCGATGAGCAGTTCTTC
D gene: NA; J gene: TRBJ2-7; V gene: TRBV5-1; clone size: NA; CDR3 protein: CASSLGGATIYEQYF; CDR3 DNA: TGCGCCAGCAGCTTGGGGGGGGCCACCATCTACGAGCAGTACTTC
D gene: TRBD2; J gene: TRBJ2-5; V gene: TRBV6-5; clone size: NA; CDR3 protein: CASSYGGSSETQYF; CDR3 DNA: TGTGCCAGCAGTTACGGCGGGAGTTCCGAGACCCAGTACTTC
D gene: TRBD1; J gene: TRBJ1-1; V gene: TRBV19; clone size: NA; CDR3 protein: CASGDSSNTEAFF; CDR3 DNA: TGTGCCAGTGGGGACAGTTCGAACACTGAAGCTTTCTTT
D gene: NA; J gene: TRBJ1-6; V gene: TRBV5-4; clone size: NA; CDR3 protein: CASSLVFGGGNSPLHF; CDR3 DNA: TGTGCCAGCAGCTTGGTATTCGGAGGAGGCAATTCACCCCTCCACTTT
D gene: NA; J gene: TRBJ1-2; V gene: TRBV6-5; clone size: NA; CDR3 protein: CASLPSGGWDYGYTF; CDR3 DNA: TGTGCCAGCCTACCTTCGGGAGGATGGGACTATGGCTACACCTTC
D gene: NA; J gene: TRBJ2-5; V gene: TRBV5-4; clone size: few; CDR3 protein: CASSLVEETQYF; CDR3 DNA: TGTGCCAGCAGCTTGGTCGAGGAGACCCAGTACTTC
D gene: NA; J gene: TRBJ2-7; V gene: TRBV5-1; clone size: NA; CDR3 protein: CASSLDTEQYF; CDR3 DNA: TGCGCCAGCAGCTTGGACACCGAGCAGTACTTC
D gene: TRBD2; J gene: TRBJ2-1; V gene: TRBV6-5; clone size: NA; CDR3 protein: CASSGLAGLYNEQFF; CDR3 DNA: TGTGCCAGCAGTGGACTAGCGGGGCTGTACAATGAGCAGTTCTTC
D gene: TRBD2; J gene: TRBJ2-7; V gene: TRBV9; clone size: NA; CDR3 protein: CASSERGWAYEQYF; CDR3 DNA: TGTGCCAGCAGCGAGCGGGGATGGGCCTACGAGCAGTACTTC
D gene: NA; J gene: TRBJ1-1; V gene: TRBV5-4; clone size: NA; CDR3 protein: CASSLGGGHTEAFF; CDR3 DNA: TGTGCCAGCAGCTTGGGTGGTGGCCACACTGAAGCTTTCTTT
D gene: NA; J gene: TRBJ2-3; V gene: TRBV9; clone size: NA; CDR3 protein: CASSVDGGGKQYF; CDR3 DNA: TGTGCCAGCAGCGTAGATGGCGGGGGCAAGCAGTATTTT
D gene: NA; J gene: TRBJ1-1; V gene: TRBV19; clone size: NA; CDR3 protein: CASSAPGREAFF; CDR3 DNA: TGTGCCAGTAGTGCTCCGGGGCGCGAAGCTTTCTTT
D gene: TRBD2; J gene: TRBJ2-7; V gene: TRBV7-2; clone size: NA; CDR3 protein: CASSLESASGGYEQYF; CDR3 DNA: TGTGCCAGCAGCTTAGAGTCGGCTAGCGGGGGCTACGAGCAGTACTTC
D gene: NA; J gene: TRBJ1-1; V gene: TRBV7-3; clone size: NA; CDR3 protein: CASSPRGSGTEAFF; CDR3 DNA: TGTGCCAGCAGCCCGAGGGGGAGCGGCACTGAAGCTTTCTTT
D gene: NA; J gene: TRBJ2-1; V gene: TRBV2; clone size: NA; CDR3 protein: CASAGGNNEQFF; CDR3 DNA: TGTGCCAGCGCTGGAGGGAACAATGAGCAGTTCTTC
D gene: NA; J gene: TRBJ2-5; V gene: TRBV6-1; clone size: NA; CDR3 protein: CASSERLGYRETQYF; CDR3 DNA: TGTGCCAGCAGTGAAAGGCTGGGATATAGAGAGACCCAGTACTTC
D gene: NA; J gene: TRBJ2-6; V gene: TRBV10-3; clone size: NA; CDR3 protein: CAISEILVVVSGANVLTF; CDR3 DNA: TGTGCCATCAGTGAAATTTTGGTTGTCGTCTCTGGGGCCAACGTCCTGACTTTC
D gene: TRBD1; J gene: TRBJ1-2; V gene: TRBV5-1; clone size: NA; CDR3 protein: CASSDRGQRGYTF; CDR3 DNA: TGCGCCAGCTCGGACAGGGGGCAGCGTGGCTACACCTTC
D gene: TRBD1; J gene: TRBJ1-1; V gene: TRBV27; clone size: NA; CDR3 protein: CASRGATGAMNTEAFF; CDR3 DNA: TGTGCCAGCAGGGGAGCGACAGGGGCGATGAACACTGAAGCTTTCTTT
D gene: TRBD1; J gene: TRBJ2-2; V gene: TRBV13; clone size: NA; CDR3 protein: CASSFPGQGIGELFF; CDR3 DNA: TGTGCCAGCAGCTTCCCGGGACAGGGGATCGGGGAGCTGTTTTTT
D gene: TRBD2; J gene: TRBJ2-1; V gene: TRBV10-3; clone size: NA; CDR3 protein: CAIRSSGGTNNEQFF; CDR3 DNA: TGTGCCATCAGGTCAAGCGGGGGGACGAACAATGAGCAGTTCTTC
D gene: TRBD1; J gene: TRBJ2-3; V gene: TRBV6-1; clone size: NA; CDR3 protein: CASSEDRGGSDTQYF; CDR3 DNA: TGTGCCAGCAGTGAAGACAGGGGTGGATCAGATACGCAGTATTTT
D gene: NA; J gene: TRBJ2-7; V gene: TRBV18; clone size: NA; CDR3 protein: CASSIRQDTYEQYF; CDR3 DNA: TGTGCCAGCTCAATCCGACAGGACACCTACGAGCAGTACTTC